This T cell receptor (beta chain) emerged from a study of blood T cell repertoires in COVID-19. Sequencing was performed with immunoSEQ multiplex PCR; in TCRdb, only in-frame clones are kept and a portion is missing. The table has roughly 200,000 clones, approximately 87% seen once; the top ten hold roughly 6.4%. V lost 4 bases, J lost 7 bases, and 13 bases lay in between. The germline gives CDR1 MGHDK, CDR2 SYGVNS. The CDR3 covers 14 residues. The receptor's source is a man aged 55 to 69 who had recovered from COVID-19. Sequenced sample: peripheral blood. The chain recombines TRBV25-1 with TRBJ1-4; tentative D call: TRBD1 (5 bases). The CDR3 loop is CASSGTGVSEKLFF. CDR3 nucleotide sequence: TGTGCCAGCAGTGGAACGGGGGTGAGTGAAAAACTGTTTTTT.